The 11 T cell receptor beta chains below were found in one sample sequenced in a study of T cells after yellow fever vaccination. TCRdb itself ran the 5' RACE reads through MiXCR, one entry per CDR3 protein. The data show roughly 50,000 distinct CDR3 sequences, 7.4% seen once. The material was CD8+ T cells sorted from PBMCs, obtained roughly 15 days after the first yellow fever vaccination. These receptor sequences come from a man between 18 and 29 years old who received the YFV17D yellow fever vaccine.

The table lists this clonotype with many counts. This chain uses TRBV6-5 with TRBJ2-7; possible D gene TRBD2, 6 bases. Trimming removed 2 bases from V and 4 bases from J, with 12 bases in between. This CDR3 has 14 amino acids. CDR1 is MNHEY and CDR2 is SVGAGI in the germline V gene. CDR3 bases: TGTGCCAGCAGTTACGGCCGGGGGAATTACGAGCAGTACTTC. It encodes CASSYGRGNYEQYF.

The chain combines TRBV7-9 with TRBJ1-2; 7 bases align to TRBD1. This CDR3 is built from 15 residues. Trimming removed 4 bases from V and 3 bases from J; junction bases left unmatched: 8. Germline CDR1 and CDR2: SEHNR and FQNEAQ (reference sequence). The CDR3: CASSSTTGKHYGYTF. The CDR3 nucleotides read TGTGCCAGCAGCTCTACGACAGGGAAACACTATGGCTACACCTTC.

This clonotype has ten or more counts. V usage is TRBV12-3 or TRBV12-4 and J usage is TRBJ2-3; 11 nucleotides agree with TRBD2. Trimming took 6 bases from V and 4 from J; bases not matched to a gene: 6. This CDR3 has 15 residues. The CDR3: CASSKLAGVADTQYF. The DNA of the CDR3 is TGTGCCAGCAGCAAACTAGCGGGGGTGGCAGATACGCAGTATTTT.

The table lists this clonotype with many counts. The rearrangement joins TRBV3-1 to TRBJ2-1, with a tentative D call TRBD2 (6 bases). Germline V gives CDR1 LGHDT, CDR2 YNNKEL (reference sequence). Trimming left V 0 bases short and J 8 bases short, with 17 bases between. CDR3 length: 16 amino acids. Here the CDR3 reads CASSQDIGGMIDEQFF. The CDR3 nucleotides are TGTGCCAGCAGCCAAGATATCGGGGGAATGATTGATGAGCAGTTCTTC.

Ten or more counts support this clonotype. V gene TRBV9 combines with J gene TRBJ2-7, with D uncertain. The CDR3 extends over 13 amino acids. Germline V lookup: CDR1 SGDLS, CDR2 YYNGEE. The V and J ends lost 0 bases and 5 bases respectively, with 9 bases between them. CDR3 sequence: CASSVDAHHEQYF. The CDR3 nucleotides read TGTGCCAGCAGCGTAGACGCCCACCACGAGCAGTACTTC.

This clonotype was observed a few times. V usage is TRBV30 and J usage is TRBJ2-7; TRBD1 matches 9 bases. Germline trimming cut 5 bases from V and 3 bases from J; bases unmatched to any gene: 5. The CDR3 is 13 amino acids. Germline V gene data show CDR1 as GTSNPN and CDR2 as SVGIG (reference sequence). Here the CDR3 reads CAWGTGNNYEQYF. The CDR3 DNA is TGTGCCTGGGGGACAGGGAATAACTACGAGCAGTACTTC.

This clonotype was recorded many times. The rearrangement links TRBV10-3 to TRBJ1-2; 7 bases are a match to TRBD1. The germline CDR1 and CDR2 sequences are ENHRY and SYGVKD. With 6 bases clipped from V and 8 bases from J, the junction kept 12 bases outside the gene matches. The length of the CDR3 is 14 residues. Here the CDR3 DNA reads TGTGCCATCAGGACCAGGACAGGCGAAGTCGGCTACACCTTC. Translating gives CAIRTRTGEVGYTF.

This clonotype was seen many times. V gene TRBV7-9 combines with J gene TRBJ1-2; D call uncertain. Germline V lookup: CDR1 SEHNR, CDR2 FQNEAQ (reference sequence). The CDR3 spans 14 residues. V was shortened by 6 bases and J by 1 base, with 12 bases between the two germline ends. The DNA for the CDR3 is TGTGCCAGCAGGCCGTTGGCGGATAACTATGGCTACACCTTC. It specifies CASRPLADNYGYTF.

V and J are TRBV7-8 and TRBJ2-7; D is possibly TRBD1 (5 bases). Germline V CDR1 and CDR2: SGHVS, FQNEAQ. V was shortened by 2 bases and J by 5 bases, with 10 bases between the two germline ends. The CDR3 has 13 amino acids. CDR3 coding DNA: TGTGCCAGCAGCTTAAGTCCAGGGCACGAGCAGTACGTC. It is translated as CASSLSPGHEQYV.

In its sample, this clonotype was seen many times. The rearrangement joins TRBV4-1 to TRBJ2-3; no firm D call. Germline values: CDR1 MGHRA, CDR2 YSYEKL. V dropped 1 base and J dropped 1 base, with 18 bases sitting between them. The CDR3 extends over 18 amino acids. The CDR3 loop reads CASSQVRARPLGTDTQYF. For the CDR3, the DNA is TGCGCCAGCAGCCAAGTCCGGGCAAGACCCCTGGGCACAGATACGCAGTATTTT.

The rearrangement links TRBV5-1 to TRBJ2-5, with D possibly matching TRBD1 (6 bases). Germline loops: CDR1 SGHRS, CDR2 YFSETQ. Between the trimmed V and J ends, which lost 0 bases and 2 bases, there was a span of 11 bases. The CDR3 runs to 15 residues. CDR3 DNA: TGCGCCAGCAGCTTGGCCAGGGGTTGGCAAGAGACCCAGTACTTC. This translates into CASSLARGWQETQYF.